This T cell receptor (beta chain) was recovered during a study of cytomegalovirus exposure and HLA in healthy donors. Study summary: Roughly 86 million unique TCRs from HLA-typed donors made up an early data release.

A multiplex PCR was run with 60 Vbeta primers and 13 Jbeta primers. This table comes from immunoSEQ multiplex PCR, and its TCRdb copy is limited to in-frame clones, with some not included. The repertoire holds about 160,000 clones, with less than 85% as singletons. Germline-derived CDR1 and CDR2 are MNHEY and SVGAGI. V lost 7 bases and J lost 5; bases outside the gene matches: 10. This CDR3 comprises 15 residues. Worth noting for this clone: Its specificity is unknown.

The donors (healthy individuals) were bone marrow donors. Study-wide points: The study recorded 160 or so TCR beta chains that were cytomegalovirus-associated. Later analysis suggested links between common viral pathogens and several top significant clusters.

The TCR sequence derives from a man aged 60 to 75 in good health and CMV-seronegative. The sequencing sample was made of PBMCs. The chain has TRBV6-5 and TRBJ1-1, with 10 bases fitting TRBD1. CDR3 coding DNA: TGTGCCAGCACCCGAGAGGGGACAGGGGATACTGAAGCTTTCTTT. The encoded protein is CASTREGTGDTEAFF.